The clone carrying this TCR beta chain was seen repeatedly, ten times or more. The antigen remains unidentified. The sample is drawn from a study of T cells in Graves' hyperthyroidism and ophthalmopathy. Regarding the study as a whole: Ophthalmopathy was told apart from stable hyperthyroidism by a 13 V-J model. Most thyroid clonotypes expanded above 0.001 appeared in blood too.

The CDR3 has 12 residues. V was shortened by 4 bases and J by 10 bases, with 11 bases between the two germline ends. Germline assignment: CDR1 GTSNPN and CDR2 SVGIG (reference sequence). Stable Graves' hyperthyroidism denoted no ophthalmopathy progression over 18 months. Diagnosis rested on symptoms, serum thyroxine and TRAb, thyroid ultrasound, and orbital computed tomography. The TCR beta CDR3 regions underwent amplification using RNA transcripts as the source. The primer set for the first-round RT-PCR of the TCR CDR3 was HTBI. TCRdb processed the multiplex PCR reads anew with MiXCR; each CDR3 protein has one entry. In the table there are more than 650,000 distinct CDR3 sequences, around 13% of which are singletons.

Sequencing used blood. This receptor was taken from a woman aged 18-29 years with Graves' hyperthyroidism. The V gene is TRBV30, the J gene TRBJ1-6; D is possibly TRBD1 (5 bases). CDR3 in amino acids: CAWTRVGSPLHF. The CDR3 DNA reads TGTGCCTGGACCAGGGTAGGGTCACCCCTCCACTTT.